Shown below are 8 T cell receptor beta chains from a single sample sequenced in a study of identical twins. From the 5' RACE reads, TCRdb called clonotypes with MiXCR, one entry per CDR3 protein. The sample contains over 200,000 distinct CDR3 sequences, over 5% of which appear only once. This sample was also put to use in a study of T cells expressing NK-cell markers.

Material for sequencing was CD8+ T cells sorted from blood. The receptor source for this set is a young woman in good health.

This clonotype has ten or more counts. The V call is TRBV11-2, the J call TRBJ2-3; the match to TRBD2 covers 8 bases. Per the germline V gene, CDR1 is SGHAT and CDR2 is FQNNGV. This CDR3 is built from 12 residues. The V segment lost 4 bases and the J segment 8 bases; nucleotides outside the gene matches: 2. In nucleotides, the CDR3 is TGTGCCAGCAGCTCGGGAGGGGGTACGCAGTATTTT. It codes for CASSSGGGTQYF.

The V gene is TRBV9, the J gene TRBJ2-1, with D hard to call. Germline assignment: CDR1 SGDLS and CDR2 YYNGEE. The CDR3 extends over 16 amino acids. The germline V and J ends were trimmed by 0 bases and 8 bases, with 18 bases remaining between them. The DNA for the CDR3 is TGTGCCAGCAGCGTAGACGGTAACCCAGCGTACGATGAGCAGTTCTTC. Protein: CASSVDGNPAYDEQFF.

This clonotype was seen a few times. The gene calls are TRBV6-6 and TRBJ2-1; D gene unclear. The CDR3 has 12 amino acids. Germline V gene sequence: CDR1 MNHNY, CDR2 SVGAGI (reference sequence). The ends were cut back, 5 bases at V and 10 bases at J, with 12 bases in the middle. The CDR3 nucleotides are TGTGCCAGCAGTATCGAACAACTCGAGCAGTTCTTC. Translating it yields CASSIEQLEQFF.

In its sample, this clonotype was seen a few times. The chain employs TRBV12-5 and TRBJ2-7; 7 bases line up with TRBD2. The CDR3 runs 14 residues. Germline V gene data show CDR1 as LGHNT and CDR2 as FRNRAP. With 6 bases clipped from V and 2 bases from J, the junction kept 7 bases outside the gene matches. The CDR3 spells CASGWGGPPYEQYF. In DNA form, the CDR3 reads TGTGCTAGTGGATGGGGAGGGCCGCCCTACGAGCAGTACTTC.

This clonotype was detected a few times. CDR3 protein: CASSLGTGAETQYF. Written as DNA, the CDR3 is TGTGCCAGCAGCTTGGGTACAGGGGCAGAGACCCAGTACTTC. The genes are TRBV7-2 and TRBJ2-5; the match to TRBD1 covers 7 bases. The length of the CDR3 is 14 residues. With 3 bases clipped from V and 4 bases from J, the junction kept 5 bases outside the gene matches. Germline V gene lookup returns CDR1 SGHTA and CDR2 FQGNSA. Combining the CDR3 with reference TRBV7-2 and TRBJ2-5 gives the whole variable domain GAGVSQSPSNKVTEKGKDVELRCDPISGHTALYWYRQSLGQGLEFLIYFQGNSAPDKSGLPSDRFSAERTGGSVSTLTIQRTQQEDSAVYLCASSLGTGAETQYFGPGTRLLVL.

This clonotype was seen repeatedly, ten times or more. This rearrangement joins TRBV27 to TRBJ1-5; 8 bases align to TRBD1. Trimming at V came to 6 bases and at J to 6 bases, leaving 10 bases not matched to a gene. The CDR3 covers 15 residues. Per germline, CDR1 MNHEY and CDR2 SMNVEV (reference sequence). CDR3 in amino acids: CASSLGRGLFQPQHF. The CDR3 nucleotides are TGTGCCAGCAGCCTCGGCAGGGGGCTATTTCAGCCCCAGCATTTT.

The rearrangement links TRBV4-3 to TRBJ2-2; the match to TRBD2 covers 9 bases. The trim removed 6 bases at V and 4 bases at J, leaving 6 bases unmatched. CDR3 length equals 15 residues. Germline V gives CDR1 LGHNA, CDR2 YSLEER. The CDR3 nucleotides are TGCGCCAGCAGTTGGGGACTAGCAGGCACCGGGGAGCTGTTTTTT. Residues: CASSWGLAGTGELFF.

The chain recombines TRBV27 with TRBJ2-2; D gene uncertain. Between the trimmed V and J ends, which lost 1 base and 6 bases, there was a span of 6 bases. The CDR3 totals 13 residues. CDR1 and CDR2 from the germline V gene are MNHEY and SMNVEV (reference sequence). The CDR3 is CASSLWTAGELFF. CDR3 in DNA: TGTGCCAGCAGTTTATGGACCGCCGGGGAGCTGTTTTTT.